This record concerns one T cell receptor beta chain sequence. The germline V and J ends were trimmed by 2 bases and 5 bases, with 18 bases remaining between them. The CDR3 is 16 residues long. CDR1 is LGHDT, CDR2 YNNKEL, per germline (reference sequence). The data stem from a study of blood T cell repertoires in COVID-19. Study context: Acute and convalescent COVID-19 specimens originated in the United States, Italy and Spain.

Clones were read by immunoSEQ multiplex PCR, and TCRdb kept only the in-frame ones, dropping some. The data hold 150,000 to 200,000 clones, with 79% observed a single time. The rearrangement links TRBV3-1 (or the pseudogene TRBV3-2) to TRBJ2-5, with D possibly being TRBD1 (6 bases). The sequence was collected from a man between 60 and 70 years old with active or convalescent COVID-19. The sample was peripheral blood. The CDR3 spells CASSQTRGTSRETQYF. The CDR3 DNA reads TGTGCCAGCAGCCAAACTAGGGGGACCTCCCGGGAGACCCAGTACTTC.